Detailed here is one T cell receptor (beta chain). This CDR3 has 14 amino acids. Trimming removed 5 bases from V and 8 bases from J; junction bases left unmatched: 4. The V gene's germline CDR1 is SGHTA and CDR2 FQGTGA. The assay was immunoSEQ multiplex PCR, and TCRdb's table has in-frame clones only and misses some. The sample lists some 170,000 clones, around 83% occurring once. The source of the sample is a study of blood T cell repertoires in COVID-19. This TCR derives from a woman aged 60-75 years with acute or convalescent COVID-19. What was sequenced was peripheral blood. The chain carries TRBV7-3 and TRBJ2-1, with 12 bases matching TRBD2. CDR3 DNA sequence: TGTGCCAGCAGCCCTAGCGGGAGGGCCCATGAGCAGTTCTTC. This encodes CASSPSGRAHEQFF.